The clone carrying this T cell receptor beta chain was observed many times. The antigen remains unidentified. These data come from a study of T cells after yellow fever vaccination. Germline lookup yields CDR1 KGHSH and CDR2 LQKENI. This CDR3 is built from 17 residues. V lost 0 bases and J 0 bases, leaving 12 bases between the germline ends. Overall study findings and caveats: Within FACS-sorted repertoires, abundant clonotypes contaminating from the bulk population could be present. Post-booster samples contained most primary-vaccination clones (approximately 95% CD4, 88% CD8). Clonotype sharing between CD4 and CD8 compartments was small.

Universal primer sites and UMIs were introduced during 5'RACE template-switching synthesis of TCR cDNA. TCRdb recomputed calls from the 5' RACE reads with MiXCR, one row per CDR3 protein. The sample has around 600,000 distinct CDR3 sequences, 9% to 15% seen once. The sample here was PBMCs, taken on the day of the yellow fever booster vaccination. The TCR was taken from a man aged 25 to 45 who received the YFV17D yellow fever vaccine. V usage is TRBV18 and J usage is TRBJ1-5; D may be TRBD1 (6 bases). This chain's CDR3 is CASSPPRQDYSNQPQHF. The CDR3 bases are TGTGCCAGCTCACCACCGAGACAGGATTATAGCAATCAGCCCCAGCATTTT. Filled out from reference TRBV18 and TRBJ1-5, the complete variable domain reads NAGVMQNPRHLVRRRGQEARLRCSPMKGHSHVYWYRQLPEEGLKFMVYLQKENIIDESGMPKERFSAEFPKEGPSILRIQQVVRGDSAAYFCASSPPRQDYSNQPQHFGDGTRLSIL.